These 27 T cell receptor beta chains originate from one sample sequenced in a study of cytomegalovirus exposure and HLA in healthy donors. In the PCR, 60 Vbeta and 13 Jbeta primers were used. Sequencing used immunoSEQ multiplex PCR; TCRdb keeps in-frame clones, though not all of them. The data include tens of thousands of clones; the top ten clones carry more than 0.45%. The sequenced sample was PBMCs. The receptors were sampled from a man in his fifties in good health and CMV-seronegative.

The V and J genes are TRBV9 and TRBJ1-2, with 11 bases identical to TRBD1. The CDR3 consists of 15 residues. The germline V gene has CDR1 SGDLS and CDR2 YYNGEE. The trim removed 4 bases at V and 8 bases at J, leaving 10 bases unmatched. This CDR3 reads CASSLSWGQGVGYTF. As DNA, the CDR3 is TGTGCCAGCAGCCTATCCTGGGGACAGGGGGTCGGCTACACCTTC.

The genes are TRBV30 and TRBJ2-4; TRBD1 matches at 7 bases. The CDR3 covers 21 residues. The germline V gene has CDR1 GTSNPN and CDR2 SVGIG (reference sequence). V lost 1 base to trimming and J lost 0 bases; unmatched junction nucleotides: 21. For the CDR3, the DNA is TGTGCCTGGAGTGGAACTTTCCGGGACAGTATACGAATATTAGCCAAAAACATTCAGTACTTC. Amino acids: CAWSGTFRDSIRILAKNIQYF.

The CDR3 nucleotides read TGCAGCGTTGAGCAGGGACAGCTTAATTCCTACGAGCAGTACTTC. This gives the protein CSVEQGQLNSYEQYF. This sequence joins TRBV29-1 and TRBJ2-5; 7 bases line up with TRBD1. The DNA matches TRBJ2-7 better at its end, which makes the J call doubtful. The CDR3 spans 15 residues. Germline lookup yields CDR1 SQVTM and CDR2 ANQGSEA.

V gene TRBV5-1 combines with J gene TRBJ1-5, with D unclear. This CDR3 comprises 14 residues. The V end was cut by 0 bases, the J end by 5 bases, with 9 bases between. From germline, CDR1 is SGHRS and CDR2 YFSETQ. CDR3 nucleotide sequence: TGCGCCAGCAGCTTGGGAGATGAGTATCAGCCCCAGCATTTT. This codes for CASSLGDEYQPQHF.

This chain joins TRBV7-2 and TRBJ1-2; tentative D call: TRBD1 (6 bases). This CDR3 spans 14 amino acids. V was clipped by 1 base and J by 3 bases, with 9 bases between them. Germline V gene data show CDR1 as SGHTA and CDR2 as FQGNSA. DNA for the CDR3: TGTGCCAGCAGCTTAGAGACAGGACACTATGGCTACACCTTC. Its translation is CASSLETGHYGYTF.

This chain's CDR3 is CASSFDRGTGNPYGYTF. CDR3 coding DNA: TGTGCCAGCTCATTCGATCGCGGGACAGGGAATCCCTATGGCTACACCTTC. This chain links TRBV18 with TRBJ1-2; 9 bases are shared with TRBD1. V shed 5 bases and J 4 bases; nucleotides not matched to a gene: 14. Germline CDR1 and CDR2: KGHSH and LQKENI. This CDR3 comprises 17 residues.

This chain uses TRBV6-6 with TRBJ2-5, with D possibly being TRBD2 (6 bases). The CDR3 has 13 amino acids. Germline V gene data show CDR1 as MNHNY and CDR2 as SVGAGI (reference sequence). V was cut by 6 bases and J by 2 bases, with 10 bases left in between. The CDR3 DNA reads as TGTGCCAGCAGGCGGGACTTACAAGAGACCCAGTACTTC. This codes for CASRRDLQETQYF.

This sequence joins TRBV5-4 and TRBJ1-1; 7 bases map to TRBD1. Germline assignment: CDR1 SGHNT and CDR2 YYREEE (reference sequence). V trimming: 3 bases; J trimming: 11 bases; junction bases outside the gene matches: 13. This CDR3 region has 14 residues. CDR3 sequence: CASSSTGVSMGAFF. The CDR3 DNA reads as TGTGCCAGCAGCTCTACAGGGGTATCTATGGGGGCTTTCTTT. Full variable domain (outside the CDR3, taken from reference TRBV5-4 and TRBJ1-1): ETGVTQSPTHLIKTRGQQVTLRCSSQSGHNTVSWYQQALGQGPQFIFQYYREEENGRGNFPPRFSGLQFPNYSSELNVNALELDDSALYLCASSSTGVSMGAFFGQGTRLTVV.

The V call is TRBV5-1, the J call TRBJ2-6, with 7 positions matching TRBD1. The CDR3 totals 17 residues. J lost 0 bases, V lost 5 bases, and 8 bases had no gene match. CDR1 and CDR2 (germline): SGHRS, YFSETQ. The CDR3 bases are TGCGCCAGCAGTCTTGGGACAGAGAACTCTGGGGCCAACGTCCTGACTTTC. It translates to CASSLGTENSGANVLTF.

The CDR3 DNA follows: TGTGCCAGCAGATCTTACAGGGGTAATGAAAAACTGTTTTTT. Its translation is CASRSYRGNEKLFF. The chain uses TRBV6-5 and TRBJ1-4; 7 bases fit TRBD1. The CDR3 runs to 14 residues. CDR1 is MNHEY, CDR2 SVGAGI, per germline. The V and J ends lost 6 bases and 4 bases, in that order; junction bases with no gene match: 5.

V and J are TRBV5-6 and TRBJ1-4; maybe TRBD1 (6 bases). The CDR3 extends over 16 amino acids. Trimming removed 1 base at V and 0 bases at J, with 10 bases between. Germline CDR1 is SGHDT and CDR2 is YYEEEE. The CDR3 DNA reads TGTGCCAGCAGCTTGATGGACAGAGCAACTAATGAAAAACTGTTTTTT. Residues: CASSLMDRATNEKLFF.

The rearrangement uses TRBV6-6 and TRBJ1-4, with TRBD1 matching over 10 bases. J was trimmed by 6 bases and V by 2 bases; bases with no gene match: 3. CDR3 length: 15 amino acids. Germline lookup yields CDR1 MNHNY and CDR2 SVGAGI (reference sequence). The CDR3 region is CASSYHGTGDEKLFF. The CDR3 DNA reads TGTGCCAGCAGTTACCATGGGACAGGGGATGAAAAACTGTTTTTT.

The chain combines TRBV18 with TRBJ1-1, with TRBD1 matching over 8 bases. The CDR3 covers 15 residues. Germline values: CDR1 KGHSH, CDR2 LQKENI. Trimming cost V 3 bases and J 11 bases; bases outside gene matches: 14. CDR3: CASSPQGQGANPAFF. The CDR3 nucleotides are TGTGCCAGCTCACCCCAAGGACAGGGAGCCAACCCGGCTTTCTTT.

The chain has TRBV6-5 and TRBJ2-3; tentative D call: TRBD2 (5 bases). CDR1 and CDR2 (germline): MNHEY, SVGAGI. The V gene lost 2 bases and the J gene lost 2 bases, with 8 bases spanning the gap. The CDR3 runs to 14 residues. In DNA, the CDR3 is TGTGCCAGCAGTTACATACTAGACACAGATACGCAGTATTTT. This encodes CASSYILDTDTQYF.

This chain uses TRBV15 with TRBJ1-4; maybe TRBD1 (5 bases). V was trimmed by 0 bases and J by 5 bases, leaving 16 bases between them. This CDR3 spans 17 amino acids. Germline assignment: CDR1 LNHNV and CDR2 YYDKDF (reference sequence). CDR3 in DNA: TGTGCCACCAGCAGAGATGGAGGGGCAGCGCGAAATGAAAAACTGTTTTTT. Translation gives CATSRDGGAARNEKLFF.

The rearrangement uses TRBV27 and TRBJ1-1, with 10 bases identical to TRBD1. Per the germline V gene, CDR1 is MNHEY and CDR2 is SMNVEV (reference sequence). The V segment lost 1 base and the J segment 8 bases; nucleotides outside the gene matches: 4. The CDR3 is made up of 14 amino acids. The CDR3 reads CASSLFWGQGEAFF. The CDR3 DNA reads as TGTGCCAGCAGTTTATTCTGGGGACAGGGGGAAGCTTTCTTT.

The chain uses TRBV2 and TRBJ1-3, with 7 bases matching TRBD1. The ends lost 6 bases at V and 4 bases at J; junction bases unmatched: 6. The CDR3 has 14 amino acids. The germline V gene encodes CDR1 SNHLY and CDR2 FYNNEI. This chain's CDR3 is CASRDGTVGNTIYF. The CDR3 nucleotides read TGTGCCAGCAGAGACGGGACAGTCGGAAACACCATATATTTT.

The chain employs TRBV5-4 and TRBJ1-3; unclear D gene. V dropped 0 bases and J dropped 0 bases, with 10 bases sitting between them. This CDR3 contains 16 residues. Germline V gives CDR1 SGHNT, CDR2 YYREEE (reference sequence). The CDR3 sequence is CASSLGHSSSGNTIYF. As DNA, the CDR3 is TGTGCCAGCAGCTTGGGTCACAGCAGCTCTGGAAACACCATATATTTT.

The rearrangement joins TRBV7-3 to TRBJ2-7, with 10 positions matching TRBD1. Losses at the gene ends were 8 bases for V and 3 bases for J; bases not matched to a gene: 7. CDR3 size: 14 residues. Germline V gives CDR1 SGHTA, CDR2 FQGTGA. The CDR3 coding sequence is TGTGCCAGCGGGGCGACAGGGGGCGTCTACGAGCAGTACTTC. Its protein is CASGATGGVYEQYF.

The chain is built from TRBV7-2 and TRBJ2-3; TRBD2 aligns across 9 bases. Trimming at V came to 3 bases and at J to 6 bases, leaving 10 bases not matched to a gene. CDR3 length: 16 amino acids. The germline CDR1 and CDR2 sequences are SGHTA and FQGNSA. The CDR3 loop is CASSFQGGGAPDTQYF. The DNA of the CDR3 is TGTGCCAGCAGCTTTCAGGGCGGGGGGGCTCCGGATACGCAGTATTTT.

V gene TRBV18 combines with J gene TRBJ2-5; a possible D gene is TRBD2 (5 bases). The CDR3 contains 13 residues. Germline assignment: CDR1 KGHSH and CDR2 LQKENI. Trimming pared 6 bases from V and 4 bases from J, leaving 12 bases between. The CDR3 DNA follows: TGTGCCAGCTCCCTTCATGAGGGAGAGACCCAGTACTTC. This translates into CASSLHEGETQYF. Variable domain in full (rest from reference TRBV18 and TRBJ2-5): NAGVMQNPRHLVRRRGQEARLRCSPMKGHSHVYWYRQLPEEGLKFMVYLQKENIIDESGMPKERFSAEFPKEGPSILRIQQVVRGDSAAYFCASSLHEGETQYFGPGTRLLVL.

The chain employs TRBV6-9 and TRBJ1-6; no definite D call. V lost 6 bases to trimming and J lost 7 bases, with 10 bases between them. The V gene's germline CDR1 is MNHGY and CDR2 SVAAGI. The CDR3 totals 13 residues. DNA for the CDR3: TGTGCCAGCAGCGACGGAGAGAATTCACCCCTCCACTTT. Its protein product is CASSDGENSPLHF.

This chain links TRBV7-9 with TRBJ1-6; the match to TRBD1 covers 8 bases. From germline, CDR1 is SEHNR and CDR2 FQNEAQ (reference sequence). V shed 1 base, J shed 7 bases, and the junction held 3 bases outside the gene matches. CDR3 length: 15 residues. In DNA form, the CDR3 reads TGTGCCAGCAGCTTAGGACAGGGGTGGAATTCACCCCTCCACTTT. Translated: CASSLGQGWNSPLHF.

The chain uses TRBV7-3 and TRBJ2-7; D uncertain. Per the germline V gene, CDR1 is SGHTA and CDR2 is FQGTGA. V lost 5 bases, J lost 1 base, and 12 bases lay in between. The CDR3 has 14 amino acids. DNA for the CDR3: TGTGCCAGCAGCCCCCGGGTGGATTCCTACGAGCAGTACTTC. It codes for CASSPRVDSYEQYF.

The chain joins TRBV9 to TRBJ2-1; D is possibly TRBD1 (6 bases). Trimming cost V 3 bases and J 4 bases, with 14 bases left between them. Germline-derived CDR1 and CDR2 are SGDLS and YYNGEE. This CDR3 has 15 amino acids. The CDR3 DNA is TGTGCCAGCAGCGGCGGGCAGGGGAGATACAATGAGCAGTTCTTC. It yields the protein CASSGGQGRYNEQFF.

The chain carries TRBV10-3 and TRBJ1-6, with 7 positions matching TRBD1. With V trimmed by 8 bases and J by 7 bases, 11 bases remained unmatched. Germline CDR1 is ENHRY and CDR2 is SYGVKD. The CDR3 consists of 15 residues. The CDR3 sequence is CAIGGDRLGNSPLHF. In nucleotides, the CDR3 is TGTGCCATCGGTGGGGACAGACTTGGCAATTCACCCCTCCACTTT.

A note on this clone: Other DNA sequences in this sample translate to the same CDR3. The chain recombines TRBV28 with TRBJ2-3; 8 nucleotides match TRBD2. Trimming took 4 bases from V and 0 from J; bases not matched to a gene: 0. Germline V lookup: CDR1 MDHEN, CDR2 SYDVKM. The CDR3 has 14 amino acids. The CDR3 loop reads CASSSGGSTDTQYF. The CDR3 coding sequence is TGTGCCAGCAGTTCGGGGGGGAGCACAGATACGCAGTATTTT.